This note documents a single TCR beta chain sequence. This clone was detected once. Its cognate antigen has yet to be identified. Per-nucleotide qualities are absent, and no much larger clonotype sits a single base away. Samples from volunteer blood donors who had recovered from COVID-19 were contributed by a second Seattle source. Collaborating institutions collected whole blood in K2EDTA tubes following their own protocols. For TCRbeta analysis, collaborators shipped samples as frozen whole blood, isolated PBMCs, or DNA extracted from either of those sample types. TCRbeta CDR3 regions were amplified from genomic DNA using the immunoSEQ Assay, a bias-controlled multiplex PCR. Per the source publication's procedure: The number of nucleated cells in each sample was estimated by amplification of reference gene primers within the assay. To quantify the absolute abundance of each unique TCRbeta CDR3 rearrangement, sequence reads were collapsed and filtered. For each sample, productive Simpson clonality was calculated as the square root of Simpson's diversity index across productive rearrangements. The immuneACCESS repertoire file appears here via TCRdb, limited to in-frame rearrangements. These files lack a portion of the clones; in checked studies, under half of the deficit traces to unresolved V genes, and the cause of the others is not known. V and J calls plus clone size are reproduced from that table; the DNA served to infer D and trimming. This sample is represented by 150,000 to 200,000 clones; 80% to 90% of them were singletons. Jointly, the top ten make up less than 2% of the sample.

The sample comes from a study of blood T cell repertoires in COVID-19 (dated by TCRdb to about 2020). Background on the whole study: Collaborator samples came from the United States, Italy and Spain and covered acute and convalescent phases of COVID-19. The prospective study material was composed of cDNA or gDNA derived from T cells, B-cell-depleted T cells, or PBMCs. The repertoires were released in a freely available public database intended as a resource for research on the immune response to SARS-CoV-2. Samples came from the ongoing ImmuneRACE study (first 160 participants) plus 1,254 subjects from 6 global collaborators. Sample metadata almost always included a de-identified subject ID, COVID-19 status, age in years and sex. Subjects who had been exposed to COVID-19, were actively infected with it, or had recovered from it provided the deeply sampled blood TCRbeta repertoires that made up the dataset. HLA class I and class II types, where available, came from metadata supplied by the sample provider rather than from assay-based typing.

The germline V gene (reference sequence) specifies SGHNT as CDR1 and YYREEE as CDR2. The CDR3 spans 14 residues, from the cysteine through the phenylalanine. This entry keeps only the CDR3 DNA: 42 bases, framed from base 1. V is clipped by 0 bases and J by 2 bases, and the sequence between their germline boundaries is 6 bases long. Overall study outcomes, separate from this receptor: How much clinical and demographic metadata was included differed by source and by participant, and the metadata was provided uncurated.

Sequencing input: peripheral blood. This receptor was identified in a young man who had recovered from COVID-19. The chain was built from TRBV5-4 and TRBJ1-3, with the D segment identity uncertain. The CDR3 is CASSLDGTGNTIYF. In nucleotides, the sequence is TGTGCCAGCAGCTTGGACGGGACTGGAAACACCATATATTTT.